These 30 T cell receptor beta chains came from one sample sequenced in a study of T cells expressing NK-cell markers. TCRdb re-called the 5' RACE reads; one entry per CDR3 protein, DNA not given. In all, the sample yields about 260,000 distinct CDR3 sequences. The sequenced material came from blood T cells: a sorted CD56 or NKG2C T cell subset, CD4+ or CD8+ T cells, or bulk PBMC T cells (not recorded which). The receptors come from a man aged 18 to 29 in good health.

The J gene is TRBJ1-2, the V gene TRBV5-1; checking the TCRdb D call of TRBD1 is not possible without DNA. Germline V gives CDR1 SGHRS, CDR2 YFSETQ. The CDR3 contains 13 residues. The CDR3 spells CASSKTESYGYTF.

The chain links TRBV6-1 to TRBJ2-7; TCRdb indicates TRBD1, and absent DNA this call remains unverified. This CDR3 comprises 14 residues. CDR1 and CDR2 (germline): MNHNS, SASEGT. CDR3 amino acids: CASSRQGAQGEQYF.

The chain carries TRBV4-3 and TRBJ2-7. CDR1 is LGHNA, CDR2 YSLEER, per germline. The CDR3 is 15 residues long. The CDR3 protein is CASSLRAGRFYEQYF.

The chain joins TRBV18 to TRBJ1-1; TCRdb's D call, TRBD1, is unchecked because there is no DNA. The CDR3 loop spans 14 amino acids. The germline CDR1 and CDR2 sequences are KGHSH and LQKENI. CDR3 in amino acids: CASSLDRAYAEAFF.

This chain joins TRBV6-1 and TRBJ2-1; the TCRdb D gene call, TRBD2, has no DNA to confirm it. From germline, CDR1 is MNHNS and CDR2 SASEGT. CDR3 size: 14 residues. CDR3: CASSRRGRVDEQFF.

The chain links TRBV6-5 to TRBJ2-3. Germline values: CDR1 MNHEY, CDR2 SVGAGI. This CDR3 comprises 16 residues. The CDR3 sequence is CASSYLGVGVTDTQYF.

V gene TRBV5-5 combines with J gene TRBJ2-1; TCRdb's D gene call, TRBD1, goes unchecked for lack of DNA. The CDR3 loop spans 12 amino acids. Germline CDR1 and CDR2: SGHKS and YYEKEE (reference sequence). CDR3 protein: CASSSRTGEQFF.

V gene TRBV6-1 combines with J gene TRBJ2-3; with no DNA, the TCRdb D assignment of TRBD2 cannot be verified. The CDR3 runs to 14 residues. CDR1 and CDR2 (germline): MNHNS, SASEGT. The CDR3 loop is CASSQTSGTDTQYF.

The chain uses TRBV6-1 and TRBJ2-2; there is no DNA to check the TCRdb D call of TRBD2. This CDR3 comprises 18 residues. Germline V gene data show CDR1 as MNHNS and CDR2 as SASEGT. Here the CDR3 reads CASSGLAGGRYGTGELFF.

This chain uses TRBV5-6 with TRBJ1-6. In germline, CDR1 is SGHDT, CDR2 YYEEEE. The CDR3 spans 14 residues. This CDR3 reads CASSLPQRNSPLHF.

The CDR3 reads CASKTSLADSDEQFF. The chain has TRBV4-2 and TRBJ2-1; the D call of TRBD2 rests on TCRdb alone, since no DNA is present to check it. The CDR3 covers 15 residues. The germline V gene encodes CDR1 LGHNA and CDR2 YNFKEQ.

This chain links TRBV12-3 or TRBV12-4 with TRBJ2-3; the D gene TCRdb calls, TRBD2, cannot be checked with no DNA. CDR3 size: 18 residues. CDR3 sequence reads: CASSLYGTSGRTTDTQYF.

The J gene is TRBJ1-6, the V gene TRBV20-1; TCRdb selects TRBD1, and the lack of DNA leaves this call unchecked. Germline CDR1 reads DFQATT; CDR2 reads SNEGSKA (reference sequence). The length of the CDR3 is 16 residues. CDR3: CSATQGDRSYNSPLHF.

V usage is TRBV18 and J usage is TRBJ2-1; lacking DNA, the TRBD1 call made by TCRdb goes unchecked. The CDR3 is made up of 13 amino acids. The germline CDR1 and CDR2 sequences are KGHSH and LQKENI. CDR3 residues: CASSPLDRGEQFF. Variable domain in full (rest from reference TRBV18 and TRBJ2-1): NAGVMQNPRHLVRRRGQEARLRCSPMKGHSHVYWYRQLPEEGLKFMVYLQKENIIDESGMPKERFSAEFPKEGPSILRIQQVVRGDSAAYFCASSPLDRGEQFFGPGTRLTVL.

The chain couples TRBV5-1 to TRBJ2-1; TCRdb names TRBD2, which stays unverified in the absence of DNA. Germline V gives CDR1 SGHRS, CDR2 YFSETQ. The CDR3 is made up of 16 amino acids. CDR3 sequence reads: CASSSLTSGMYNEQFF.

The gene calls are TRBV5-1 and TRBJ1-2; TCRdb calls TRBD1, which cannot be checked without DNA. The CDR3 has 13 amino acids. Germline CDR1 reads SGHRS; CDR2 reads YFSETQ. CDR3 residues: CASSLTLGDGYTF.

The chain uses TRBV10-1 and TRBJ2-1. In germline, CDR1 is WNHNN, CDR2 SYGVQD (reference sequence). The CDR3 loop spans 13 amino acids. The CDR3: CASSESGKNEQFF.

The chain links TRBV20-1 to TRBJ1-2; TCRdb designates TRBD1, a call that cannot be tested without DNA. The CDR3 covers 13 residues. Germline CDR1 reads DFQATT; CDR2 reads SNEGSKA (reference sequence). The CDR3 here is CSAQVGTGYGYTF.

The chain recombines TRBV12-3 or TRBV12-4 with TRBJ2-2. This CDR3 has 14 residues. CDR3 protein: CASSIRDSTGELFF.

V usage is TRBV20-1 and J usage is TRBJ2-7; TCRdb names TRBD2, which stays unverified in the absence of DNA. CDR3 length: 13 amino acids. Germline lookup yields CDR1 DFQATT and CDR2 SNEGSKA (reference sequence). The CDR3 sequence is CSAVVSGGYEQYF.

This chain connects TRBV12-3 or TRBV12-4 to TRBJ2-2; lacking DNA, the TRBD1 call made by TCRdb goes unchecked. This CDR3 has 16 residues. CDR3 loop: CASARRKGGNTGELFF.

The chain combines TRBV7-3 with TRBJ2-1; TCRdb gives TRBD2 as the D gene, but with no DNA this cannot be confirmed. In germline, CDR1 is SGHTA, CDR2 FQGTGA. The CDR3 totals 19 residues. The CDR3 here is CASSLFDIGRTRVRNEQFF.

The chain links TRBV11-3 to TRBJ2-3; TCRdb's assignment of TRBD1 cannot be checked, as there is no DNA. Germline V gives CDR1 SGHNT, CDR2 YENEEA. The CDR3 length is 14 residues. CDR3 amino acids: CASSLQGAPDTQYF.

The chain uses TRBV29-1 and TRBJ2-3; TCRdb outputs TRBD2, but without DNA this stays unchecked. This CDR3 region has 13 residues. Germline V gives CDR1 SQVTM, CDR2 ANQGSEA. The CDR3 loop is CSVGRLVTDTQYF.

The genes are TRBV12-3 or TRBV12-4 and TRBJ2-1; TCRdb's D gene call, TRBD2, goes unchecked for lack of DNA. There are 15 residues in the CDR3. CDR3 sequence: CASSPTSGRLHEQFF.

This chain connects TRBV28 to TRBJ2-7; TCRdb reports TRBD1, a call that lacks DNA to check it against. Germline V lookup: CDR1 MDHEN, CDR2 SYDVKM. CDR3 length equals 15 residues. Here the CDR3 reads CASSPGQGRSYEQYF.

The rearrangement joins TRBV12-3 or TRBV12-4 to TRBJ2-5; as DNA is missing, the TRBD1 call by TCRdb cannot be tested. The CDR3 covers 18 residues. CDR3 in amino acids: CASSLALFGTGVPETQYF.

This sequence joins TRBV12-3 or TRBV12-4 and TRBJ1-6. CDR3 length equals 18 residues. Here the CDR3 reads CASRPNYVGSSYNSPLHF.

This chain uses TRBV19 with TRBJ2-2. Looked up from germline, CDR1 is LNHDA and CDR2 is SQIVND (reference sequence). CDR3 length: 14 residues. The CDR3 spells CASSRGQAGGELFF.

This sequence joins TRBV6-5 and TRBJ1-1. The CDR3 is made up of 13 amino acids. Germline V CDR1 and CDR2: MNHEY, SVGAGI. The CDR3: CASSYSGGTEAFF.